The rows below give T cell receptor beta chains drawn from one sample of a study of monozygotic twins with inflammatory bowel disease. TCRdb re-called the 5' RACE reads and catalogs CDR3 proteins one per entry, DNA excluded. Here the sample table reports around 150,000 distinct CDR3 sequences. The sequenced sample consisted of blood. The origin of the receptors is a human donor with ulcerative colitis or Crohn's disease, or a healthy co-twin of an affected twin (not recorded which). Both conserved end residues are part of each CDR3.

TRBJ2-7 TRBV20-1 CSAKPTYEQYF
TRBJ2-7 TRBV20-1 CSSADGLMTTSYEQYF
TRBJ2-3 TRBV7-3 CASSLMETRTDTQYF
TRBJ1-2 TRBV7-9 CASSSPQGALYGYTF
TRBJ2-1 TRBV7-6 CASSLAGGKGGEQFF
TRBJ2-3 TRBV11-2 CASSGAGGPVADTQYF
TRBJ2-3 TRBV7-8 CASSLLPTDTQYF
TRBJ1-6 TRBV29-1 CSVPMRGQHNSPLHF
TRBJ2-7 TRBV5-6 CASSLVDSSYEQYF
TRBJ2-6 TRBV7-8 CASSPSSGANVLTF
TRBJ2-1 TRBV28 CASSLYSGRSNEQFF
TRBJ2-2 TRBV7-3 CASSSSATGELFF
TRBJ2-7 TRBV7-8 CASSPTGRASTYEQYF
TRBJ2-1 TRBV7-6 CASSSLENEQFF
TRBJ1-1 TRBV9 CASSVGAGLDTEAFF
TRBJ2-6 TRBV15 CATSRGTAGANVLTF
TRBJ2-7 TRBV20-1 CSARPTGLVAYEQYF
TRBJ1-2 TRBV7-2 CASSFPGTGSYTF
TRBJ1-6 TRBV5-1 CASSSGPDASPLHF
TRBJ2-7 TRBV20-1 CSGTLGPPYEQYF
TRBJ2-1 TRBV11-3 CASSFSGTIASNEQFF
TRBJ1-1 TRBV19 CASSISPTGARGAFF
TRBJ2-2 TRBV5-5 CASRAPEHTGELFF
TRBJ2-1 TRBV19 CASSITGDVSNEQFF
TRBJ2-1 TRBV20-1 CSAPRTSGYNEQFF
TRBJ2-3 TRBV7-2 CASSGHSLEAQYF
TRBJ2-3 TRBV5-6 CASSPRTSGTDTQYF
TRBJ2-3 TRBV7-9 CASSRGLAGDTDTQYF
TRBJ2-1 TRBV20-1 CSASRQGNEQFF
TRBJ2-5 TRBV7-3 CASSLTGTRAETQYF
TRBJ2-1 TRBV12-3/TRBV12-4 CASTLGASGRNEQFF
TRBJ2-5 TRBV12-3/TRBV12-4 CASGFLETQYF
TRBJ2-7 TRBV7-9 CASSLGRGTYEQYF
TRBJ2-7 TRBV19 CASSNQGGGPYEQYF
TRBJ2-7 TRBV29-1 CSVASGQAYEQYF
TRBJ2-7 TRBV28 CASSFQGPSREQYF
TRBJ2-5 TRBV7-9 CASSPTAGKETQYF
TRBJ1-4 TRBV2 CASRGNEKLFF
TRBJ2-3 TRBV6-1 CASSDGPEGTDTQYF
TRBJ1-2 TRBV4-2 CASSQAGTYGYTF
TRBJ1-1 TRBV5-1 CASSLGTGGPTEAFF
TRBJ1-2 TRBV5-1 CASSLGTEHGYTF
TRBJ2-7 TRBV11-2 CASSLNGVYEQYF
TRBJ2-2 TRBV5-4 CASSRASGSGNTGELFF
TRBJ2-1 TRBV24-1 CATSDFRTGFNEQFF
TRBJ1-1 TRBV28 CASSLGSTGRTEAFF
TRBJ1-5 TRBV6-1 CASSPRQYSNQPQHF
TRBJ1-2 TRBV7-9 CASSLDSPFYTF
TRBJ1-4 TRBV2 CASSEGAGGSANEKLFF
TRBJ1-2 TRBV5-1 CASSLAPPITDGYTF
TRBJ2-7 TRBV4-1 CASSRDPSGDEQYF
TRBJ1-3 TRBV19 CASSIVSEAFGNTIYF
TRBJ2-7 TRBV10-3 CAISERGKGYEQYF
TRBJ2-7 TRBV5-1 CASSLVTGTYEQYF
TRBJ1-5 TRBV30 CAWSRDREDQPQHF
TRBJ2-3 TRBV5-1 CASTGLDRGRADTQYF
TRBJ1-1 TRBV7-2 CASSLVNSAEAFF
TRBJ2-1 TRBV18 CASSPDGRSPNEQFF